Detailed here is one T cell receptor (beta chain). Only in-frame clones appear in the TCRdb table, and some are missing; sequencing was by immunoSEQ multiplex PCR. The table shows 270,000 or so clones, with 85% to 90% occurring only once. These data originate in a study of blood T cell repertoires in COVID-19. The CDR3 is 15 residues long. Germline CDR1 and CDR2: SEHNR and FQNEAQ (reference sequence). The junction had 6 bases not matched to a gene; V was cut back by 1 base and J by 6 bases. The sequencing input was PBMCs or T cells enriched from blood (not recorded which). The chain is built from TRBV7-9 and TRBJ2-1, with TRBD2 identical over 7 bases. This TCR came from a woman aged 25 to 39 with acute COVID-19. CDR3 coding DNA: TGTGCCAGCAGCTTAGTCGCGGGAGATCGCAATGAGCAGTTCTTC. Translated, it gives CASSLVAGDRNEQFF.